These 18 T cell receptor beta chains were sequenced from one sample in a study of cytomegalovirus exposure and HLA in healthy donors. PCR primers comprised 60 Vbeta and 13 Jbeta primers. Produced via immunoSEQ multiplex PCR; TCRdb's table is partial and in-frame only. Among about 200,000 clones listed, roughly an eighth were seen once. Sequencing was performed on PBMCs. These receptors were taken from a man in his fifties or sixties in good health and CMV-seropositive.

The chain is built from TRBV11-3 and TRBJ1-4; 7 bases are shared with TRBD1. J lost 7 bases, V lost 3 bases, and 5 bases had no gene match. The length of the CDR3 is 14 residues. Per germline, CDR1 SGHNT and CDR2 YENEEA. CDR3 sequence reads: CASSFSGGGEKLFF. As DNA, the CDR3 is TGTGCCAGCAGCTTTTCAGGGGGAGGTGAAAAACTGTTTTTT.

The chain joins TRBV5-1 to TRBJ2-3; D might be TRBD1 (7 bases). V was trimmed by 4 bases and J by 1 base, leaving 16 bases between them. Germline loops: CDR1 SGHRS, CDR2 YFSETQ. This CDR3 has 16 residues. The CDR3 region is CASSTAGQIRTDTQYF. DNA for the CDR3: TGCGCCAGCAGCACGGCGGGACAGATCCGCACAGATACGCAGTATTTT.

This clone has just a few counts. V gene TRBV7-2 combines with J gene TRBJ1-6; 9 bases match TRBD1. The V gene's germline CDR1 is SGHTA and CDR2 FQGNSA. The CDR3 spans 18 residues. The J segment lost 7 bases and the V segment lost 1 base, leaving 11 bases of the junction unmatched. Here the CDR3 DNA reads TGTGCCAGCAGCTTAGAAGGGACAGGGAGTTTTGGAAATTCACCCCTCCACTTT. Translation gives CASSLEGTGSFGNSPLHF.

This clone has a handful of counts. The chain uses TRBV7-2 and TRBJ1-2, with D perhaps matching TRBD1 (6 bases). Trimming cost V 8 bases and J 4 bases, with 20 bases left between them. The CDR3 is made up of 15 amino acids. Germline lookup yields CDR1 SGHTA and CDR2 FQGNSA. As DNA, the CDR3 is TGTGCCAGCCCCTTGGGGCAGGGGAGTAGCTATGGCTACACCTTC. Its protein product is CASPLGQGSSYGYTF.

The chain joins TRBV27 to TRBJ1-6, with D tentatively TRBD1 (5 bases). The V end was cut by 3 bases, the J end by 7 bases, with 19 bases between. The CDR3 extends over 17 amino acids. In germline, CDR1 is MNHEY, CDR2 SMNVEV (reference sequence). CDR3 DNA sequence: TGTGCCAGCAGTTTCATCTCAGGGAATTCTAGGAATTCACCCCTCCACTTT. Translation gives CASSFISGNSRNSPLHF.

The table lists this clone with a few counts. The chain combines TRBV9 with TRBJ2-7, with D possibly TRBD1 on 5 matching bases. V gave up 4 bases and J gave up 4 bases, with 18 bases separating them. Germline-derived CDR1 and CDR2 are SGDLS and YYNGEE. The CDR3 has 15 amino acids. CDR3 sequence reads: CASSPHPDGQYEQYV. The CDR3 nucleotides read TGTGCCAGCAGCCCCCACCCCGACGGACAATACGAGCAGTACGTC.

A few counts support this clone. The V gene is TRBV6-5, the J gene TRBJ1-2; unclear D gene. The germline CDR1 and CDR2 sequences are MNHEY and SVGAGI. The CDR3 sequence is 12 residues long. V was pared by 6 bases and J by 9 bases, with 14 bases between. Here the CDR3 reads CASSHKRESYTF. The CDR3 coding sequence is TGTGCCAGCAGCCACAAGCGGGAAAGCTACACCTTC.

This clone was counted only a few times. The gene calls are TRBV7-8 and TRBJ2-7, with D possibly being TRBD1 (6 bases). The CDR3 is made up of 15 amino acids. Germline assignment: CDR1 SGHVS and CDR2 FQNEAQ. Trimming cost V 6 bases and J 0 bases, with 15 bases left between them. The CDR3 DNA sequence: TGTGCCAGCAGACCTCCCGACAGGCACTCCTACGAGCAGTACTTC. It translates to CASRPPDRHSYEQYF. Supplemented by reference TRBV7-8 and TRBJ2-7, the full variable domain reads GAGVSQSPRYKVAKRGQDVALRCDPISGHVSLFWYQQALGQGPEFLTYFQNEAQLDKSGLPSDRFFAERPEGSVSTLKIQRTQQEDSAVYLCASRPPDRHSYEQYFGPGTRLTVT.

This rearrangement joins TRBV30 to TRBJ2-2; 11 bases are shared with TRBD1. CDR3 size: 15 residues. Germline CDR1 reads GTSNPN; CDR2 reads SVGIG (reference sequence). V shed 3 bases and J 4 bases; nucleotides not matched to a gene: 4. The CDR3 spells CAWRDRGRVTGELFF. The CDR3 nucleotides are TGTGCCTGGAGGGACAGGGGGCGCGTCACCGGGGAGCTGTTTTTT. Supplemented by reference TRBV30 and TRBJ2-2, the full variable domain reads SQTIHQWPATLVQPVGSPLSLECTVEGTSNPNLYWYRQAAGRGLQLLFYSVGIGQISSEVPQNLSASRPQDRQFILSSKKLLLSDSGFYLCAWRDRGRVTGELFFGEGSRLTVL.

The CDR3 region has the DNA TGTGCCATCAGTGACTCGAGGGTGATCTACGAGCAGTACGTC. Translated: CAISDSRVIYEQYV. This chain links TRBV10-3 with TRBJ2-7, with a weak D call TRBD2 (5 bases). This CDR3 has 14 amino acids. Germline values: CDR1 ENHRY, CDR2 SYGVKD. V was cut by 3 bases and J by 3 bases, with 12 bases left in between.

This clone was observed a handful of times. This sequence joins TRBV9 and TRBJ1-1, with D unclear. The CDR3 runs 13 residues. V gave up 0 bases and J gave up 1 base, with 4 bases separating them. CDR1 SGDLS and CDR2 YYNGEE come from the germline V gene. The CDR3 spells CASSVEQNTEAFF. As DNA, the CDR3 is TGTGCCAGCAGCGTAGAGCAGAACACTGAAGCTTTCTTT.

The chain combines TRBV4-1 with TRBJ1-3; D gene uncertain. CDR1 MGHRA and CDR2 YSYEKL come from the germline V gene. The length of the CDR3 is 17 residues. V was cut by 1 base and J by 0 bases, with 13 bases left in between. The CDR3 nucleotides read TGCGCCAGCAGCCAAGCCTCGGGGTTTGGCTCTGGAAACACCATATATTTT. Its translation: CASSQASGFGSGNTIYF.

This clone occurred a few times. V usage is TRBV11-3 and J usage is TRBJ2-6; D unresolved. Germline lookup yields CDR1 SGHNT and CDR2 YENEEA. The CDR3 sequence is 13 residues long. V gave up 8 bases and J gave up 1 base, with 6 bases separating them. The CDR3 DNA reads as TGTGCCAGCGGGCGTTCTGGGGCCAACGTCCTGACTTTC. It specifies CASGRSGANVLTF.

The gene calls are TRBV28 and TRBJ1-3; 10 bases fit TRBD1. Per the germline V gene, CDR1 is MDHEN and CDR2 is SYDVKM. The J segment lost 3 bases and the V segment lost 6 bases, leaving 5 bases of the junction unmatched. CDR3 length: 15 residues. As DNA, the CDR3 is TGTGCCAGCAGACTGACAGGGGGCGGTGGAAACACCATATATTTT. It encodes CASRLTGGGGNTIYF. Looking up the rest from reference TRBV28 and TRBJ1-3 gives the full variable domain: DVKVTQSSRYLVKRTGEKVFLECVQDMDHENMFWYRQDPGLGLRLIYFSYDVKMKEKGDIPEGYSVSREKKERFSLILESASTNQTSMYLCASRLTGGGGNTIYFGEGSWLTVV.

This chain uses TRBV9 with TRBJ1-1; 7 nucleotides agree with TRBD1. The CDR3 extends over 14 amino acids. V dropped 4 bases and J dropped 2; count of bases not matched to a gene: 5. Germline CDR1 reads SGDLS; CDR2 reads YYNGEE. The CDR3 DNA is TGTGCCAGCAGCAAGCAGGGGGTAAACACTGAAGCTTTCTTT. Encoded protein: CASSKQGVNTEAFF.

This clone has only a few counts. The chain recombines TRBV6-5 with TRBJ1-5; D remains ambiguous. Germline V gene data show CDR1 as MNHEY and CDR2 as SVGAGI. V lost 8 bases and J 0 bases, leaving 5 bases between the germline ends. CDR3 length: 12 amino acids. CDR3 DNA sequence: TGTGCCAGCGCGTTTAGCAATCAGCCCCAGCATTTT. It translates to CASAFSNQPQHF.

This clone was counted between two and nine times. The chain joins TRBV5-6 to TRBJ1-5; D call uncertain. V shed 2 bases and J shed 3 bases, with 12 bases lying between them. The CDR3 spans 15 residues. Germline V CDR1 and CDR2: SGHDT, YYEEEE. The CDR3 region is CASSFYGGHNQPQHF. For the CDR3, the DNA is TGTGCCAGCAGCTTTTATGGCGGCCACAATCAGCCCCAGCATTTT.

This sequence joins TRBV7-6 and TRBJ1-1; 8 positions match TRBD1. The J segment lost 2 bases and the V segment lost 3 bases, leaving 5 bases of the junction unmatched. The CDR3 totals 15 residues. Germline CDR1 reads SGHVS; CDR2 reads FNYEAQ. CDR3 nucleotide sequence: TGTGCCAGCAGCTTCCCTGGACAGGGAAACACTGAAGCTTTCTTT. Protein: CASSFPGQGNTEAFF.